The rows below give T cell receptor beta chains drawn from one sample of a study of blood T cell repertoires in COVID-19. The data were produced by immunoSEQ multiplex PCR, yet TCRdb's version contains in-frame clones alone and is incomplete. The sample yields 40,000 or so clones, 75% to 90% seen once. The specimen was peripheral blood. The receptors were gathered from a man in his fifties or sixties with active COVID-19. CDR3s leave out the opening cysteine and the closing phenylalanine or tryptophan.

v_call	j_call	cdr3_aa
TRBV3-1/TRBV3-2	TRBJ1-4	ASSQRTGVVVTNEKLF
TRBV5-1	TRBJ1-6	ASSATGDNYNSPLH
TRBV6-5	TRBJ1-5	ASSYSVLNQPQH
TRBV7-2	TRBJ2-7	ASSMTSGAYEQY
TRBV6-5	TRBJ1-1	ASSYSWLQGMTEAF
TRBV6-2/TRBV6-3	TRBJ2-7	ASSQGLATYEQY
TRBV7-9	TRBJ2-7	ASSLGLAGEQY
TRBV9	TRBJ1-6	ASSVRGSNSPLH
TRBV11-3	TRBJ2-1	ASSSETLAGGPYRNEQF
TRBV2	TRBJ2-3	DASSVRNGLAGGGTDTQY